Listed here are 20 T cell receptor beta chains from one sample, sequenced in a study of cytomegalovirus exposure and HLA in healthy donors. TCRdb's table, derived via immunoSEQ multiplex PCR, lists solely in-frame clones and lacks some. The repertoire includes roughly 100,000 clones, about 95% of them detected once, and 0.89% sits in the top ten. The sequencing input was PBMCs. These receptors were collected from a young woman in good health and CMV-seronegative.

V and J are TRBV2 and TRBJ2-7, with D perhaps matching TRBD2 (6 bases). V lost 6 bases, J lost 4 bases, and 16 bases lay in between. CDR3 length: 14 residues. CDR1 and CDR2 from the germline V gene are SNHLY and FYNNEI. CDR3 sequence: CASRLIAEKYEQYF. The CDR3, as DNA: TGTGCCAGCAGGCTTATAGCGGAGAAGTACGAGCAGTACTTC.

The genes are TRBV27 and TRBJ2-2; D is perhaps TRBD2 (5 bases). V lost 4 bases and J 0 bases, leaving 12 bases between the germline ends. This CDR3 is 16 amino acids long. Per the germline V gene, CDR1 is MNHEY and CDR2 is SMNVEV (reference sequence). The DNA of the CDR3 is TGTGCCAGCAGTTCGGCGGGCGGTGCGAACACCGGGGAGCTGTTTTTT. This sequence encodes CASSSAGGANTGELFF.

The rearrangement links TRBV7-9 to TRBJ2-5; D ambiguous. Germline V lookup: CDR1 SEHNR, CDR2 FQNEAQ (reference sequence). The CDR3 loop spans 11 amino acids. Trimming shortened V by 4 bases and J by 4 bases, and 4 bases separated the two germline ends. The CDR3 loop reads CASSSRETQYF. The CDR3 DNA sequence: TGTGCCAGCAGCTCTCGAGAGACCCAGTACTTC.

The V call is TRBV7-2, the J call TRBJ1-1, with D possibly TRBD1 on 6 matching bases. V was clipped by 2 bases and J by 5 bases, with 15 bases between them. The CDR3 contains 15 residues. CDR1 and CDR2 from the germline V gene are SGHTA and FQGNSA. CDR3 DNA: TGTGCCAGCAGCTTATCTGGGGGCTCTAGGACTGAAGCTTTCTTT. It encodes CASSLSGGSRTEAFF.

The gene calls are TRBV5-1 and TRBJ2-5, with 14 bases matching TRBD2. Germline CDR1 and CDR2: SGHRS and YFSETQ. The CDR3 runs to 16 residues. V was clipped by 3 bases and J by 5 bases; unmatched bases: 6. The CDR3 DNA reads as TGCGCCAGCAGCTCACTGACTAGCGGGGGGGCGGAGACCCAGTACTTC. It encodes CASSSLTSGGAETQYF.

The J gene is TRBJ2-3, the V gene TRBV7-2; D is possibly TRBD1 (7 bases). CDR1 is SGHTA, CDR2 FQGNSA, per germline. The CDR3 totals 16 residues. Trimming removed 1 base at V and 0 bases at J, with 11 bases between. Here the CDR3 reads CASSLEAGGSTDTQYF. The CDR3 region has the DNA TGTGCCAGCAGCTTAGAGGCAGGGGGGAGCACAGATACGCAGTATTTT.

The gene calls are TRBV11-2 and TRBJ1-5; D gene ambiguous. The CDR3 has 14 residues. Trimming shortened V by 1 base and J by 2 bases, and 6 bases separated the two germline ends. The germline CDR1 and CDR2 sequences are SGHAT and FQNNGV. The CDR3 reads CASSLAAGNQPQHF. CDR3 bases: TGTGCCAGCAGCTTAGCTGCGGGCAATCAGCCCCAGCATTTT.

The chain has TRBV19 and TRBJ1-2; 10 bases agree with TRBD1. Trimming cost V 7 bases and J 4 bases; bases outside gene matches: 6. Germline lookup yields CDR1 LNHDA and CDR2 SQIVND (reference sequence). CDR3 length: 14 amino acids. CDR3 residues: CASTPDRGSYGYTF. CDR3 DNA sequence: TGTGCCAGTACCCCGGACAGGGGGTCCTATGGCTACACCTTC. Filled out from reference TRBV19 and TRBJ1-2, the complete variable domain reads DGGITQSPKYLFRKEGQNVTLSCEQNLNHDAMYWYRQDPGQGLRLIYYSQIVNDFQKGDIAEGYSVSREKKESFPLTVTSAQKNPTAFYLCASTPDRGSYGYTFGSGTRLTVV.

The V call is TRBV2, the J call TRBJ2-1; D is perhaps TRBD2 (5 bases). The CDR3 loop spans 12 amino acids. Germline loops: CDR1 SNHLY, CDR2 FYNNEI. V was pared by 3 bases and J by 12 bases, with 12 bases between. The CDR3 loop reads CASSDEGYSQFF. The CDR3 DNA follows: TGTGCCAGCAGTGATGAGGGATACTCGCAGTTCTTC.

The chain employs TRBV5-5 and TRBJ1-3; D gene unclear. The V gene's germline CDR1 is SGHKS and CDR2 YYEKEE (reference sequence). CDR3 length equals 15 residues. V lost 0 bases and J 1 base, leaving 8 bases between the germline ends. The DNA of the CDR3 is TGTGCCAGCAGCTTGGGAGGCGATTCTGGAAACACCATATATTTT. It encodes CASSLGGDSGNTIYF.

CDR3 sequence reads: CASGEVTGTEAFF. The CDR3, as DNA: TGCGCCAGCGGAGAGGTAACGGGAACTGAAGCTTTCTTT. The gene calls are TRBV5-1 and TRBJ1-1; D ambiguous. CDR1 is SGHRS and CDR2 is YFSETQ in the germline V gene. V lost 7 bases to trimming and J lost 5 bases, with 15 bases between them. This CDR3 is 13 amino acids long.

The V and J genes are TRBV7-2 and TRBJ1-1, with a weak D call TRBD1 (6 bases). The germline V gene has CDR1 SGHTA and CDR2 FQGNSA. This CDR3 contains 14 residues. V was pared by 1 base and J by 6 bases, with 12 bases between. The CDR3, as DNA: TGTGCCAGCAGCTTAGGAGGGGGTAGGGCTGAAGCTTTCTTT. It is translated as CASSLGGGRAEAFF.

The chain is built from TRBV19 and TRBJ1-5; D unresolved. The CDR3 length is 15 residues. Germline lookup yields CDR1 LNHDA and CDR2 SQIVND (reference sequence). Trimming took off 3 bases at V and 0 bases at J, with 9 bases between the two ends. The CDR3 DNA follows: TGTGCCAGTAGTATTTCGACAAATAGCAATCAGCCCCAGCATTTT. It codes for CASSISTNSNQPQHF.

V and J are TRBV29-1 and TRBJ2-1; 7 bases are a match to TRBD2. CDR3 length: 16 residues. V was clipped by 0 bases and J by 2 bases; unmatched bases: 7. CDR1 and CDR2 from the germline V gene are SQVTM and ANQGSEA. The CDR3: CSVEDTRGTTYNEQFF. The CDR3 bases are TGCAGCGTTGAAGACACGCGGGGGACCACCTACAATGAGCAGTTCTTC.

The rearrangement links TRBV18 to TRBJ1-1; 11 bases map to TRBD1. V shed 4 bases and J 4 bases; nucleotides not matched to a gene: 5. Germline CDR1 is KGHSH and CDR2 is LQKENI. The CDR3 extends over 15 amino acids. CDR3 residues: CASSLTGTGGTEAFF. Here the CDR3 DNA reads TGTGCCAGCTCACTTACCGGGACAGGGGGCACTGAAGCTTTCTTT.

The chain is built from TRBV19 and TRBJ2-7; TRBD2 matches at 12 bases. The germline CDR1 and CDR2 sequences are LNHDA and SQIVND (reference sequence). V was clipped by 5 bases and J by 4 bases; unmatched bases: 6. The CDR3 runs to 15 residues. In nucleotides, the CDR3 is TGTGCCAGTAGTCCGTGGACTAGCGGGACTTACGAGCAGTACTTC. Translated, it gives CASSPWTSGTYEQYF. Looking up the rest from reference TRBV19 and TRBJ2-7 gives the full variable domain: DGGITQSPKYLFRKEGQNVTLSCEQNLNHDAMYWYRQDPGQGLRLIYYSQIVNDFQKGDIAEGYSVSREKKESFPLTVTSAQKNPTAFYLCASSPWTSGTYEQYFGPGTRLTVT.

The chain is built from TRBV13 and TRBJ2-1, with a possible D match to TRBD1 (5 bases). The germline V gene encodes CDR1 PRHDT and CDR2 FYEKMQ (reference sequence). Between the trimmed V and J ends, which lost 2 bases and 10 bases, there was a span of 12 bases. The CDR3 extends over 13 amino acids. CDR3 coding DNA: TGTGCCAGCAGCTTAAAAATAGGGGAAGAGCAGTTCTTC. This codes for CASSLKIGEEQFF.

The chain joins TRBV27 to TRBJ1-5; D remains ambiguous. Germline V gene sequence: CDR1 MNHEY, CDR2 SMNVEV (reference sequence). V lost 4 bases, J lost 0 bases, and 19 bases lay in between. The CDR3 consists of 18 residues. The CDR3 is CASSSSSFGFDSNQPQHF. The CDR3 bases are TGTGCCAGCAGTTCCTCTTCCTTCGGGTTTGATAGCAATCAGCCCCAGCATTTT.

The genes are TRBV12-5 and TRBJ2-2; the match to TRBD2 covers 9 bases. Unmatched junction bases numbered 12, after V lost 6 bases and J lost 1 base. This CDR3 comprises 18 residues. The germline gives CDR1 LGHNT, CDR2 FRNRAP. DNA of the CDR3: TGTGCTAGTGGGATTAGCGGGAGACCTCCCCGGAACACCGGGGAGCTGTTTTTT. Protein: CASGISGRPPRNTGELFF. Full variable domain (remainder filled in from reference TRBV12-5 and TRBJ2-2): DARVTQTPRHKVTEMGQEVTMRCQPILGHNTVFWYRQTMMQGLELLAYFRNRAPLDDSGMPKDRFSAEMPDATLATLKIQPSEPRDSAVYFCASGISGRPPRNTGELFFGEGSRLTVL.

The chain employs TRBV18 and TRBJ1-1, with 9 bases fitting TRBD1. In germline, CDR1 is KGHSH, CDR2 LQKENI. This CDR3 has 14 amino acids. Trimming cost V 6 bases and J 8 bases; bases outside gene matches: 10. The CDR3 is CASSPNGQGLEAFF. In DNA, the CDR3 is TGTGCCAGCTCTCCAAATGGACAGGGGCTGGAAGCTTTCTTT.